This is a list of T cell receptor beta chains from one sample in a study of T-cell memory formation after mild COVID-19. TCRdb re-analysed the 5' RACE reads in MiXCR, keeping a single row per CDR3 protein. The sample consists of tens of thousands of distinct CDR3 sequences, 25% to 35% of them appearing once. Source material: PBMCs or a T cell subset sorted from them (not recorded which). The receptors here all came from a man younger than 35 who had mild COVID-19 (a few samples of this study predate the infection). Cell type and time point are not known. The CDR3 runs from the conserved cysteine through the conserved F or W. D genes are given only for firm matches. Not all rows give a size; the values are once, few, many and, for expanded clones, a class.

d_call	clone_size	v_call	j_call	cdr3_aa	cdr3_nt
.	.	TRBV6-5	TRBJ2-5	CASSYPGAQETQYF	TGTGCCAGCAGTTACCCCGGGGCCCAAGAGACCCAGTACTTC
.	few	TRBV11-2	TRBJ1-1	CASTLSGANTEAFF	TGTGCCAGCACCCTTAGCGGGGCGAACACTGAAGCTTTCTTT
.	few	TRBV20-1	TRBJ2-7	CSVETGDYEQYF	TGCAGTGTTGAGACAGGCGACTACGAGCAGTACTTC
.	few	TRBV7-2	TRBJ2-5	CASEIATGETQYF	TGTGCCAGCGAAATTGCGACCGGGGAGACCCAGTACTTC
TRBD2	.	TRBV7-9	TRBJ2-1	CASSLPGLGRGDHNEQFF	TGTGCCAGCAGCCTCCCGGGGTTGGGGCGGGGGGACCACAATGAGCAGTTCTTC
TRBD1	.	TRBV12-3/TRBV12-4	TRBJ1-4	CASSPRTGLWEKLFF	TGTGCCAGCAGTCCGCGGACAGGGCTTTGGGAAAAACTGTTTTTT
.	.	TRBV6-5	TRBJ1-1	CASSFRGNTEAFF	TGTGCCAGCAGTTTTCGGGGGAACACTGAAGCTTTCTTT
TRBD2	few	TRBV7-9	TRBJ2-1	CASSHGLVNEQFF	TGTGCCAGCAGTCATGGACTAGTAAATGAGCAGTTCTTC
.	.	TRBV4-1	TRBJ2-7	CASSQNMVRGAGEQYF	TGCGCCAGCAGCCAAAATATGGTGCGGGGCGCAGGCGAGCAGTACTTC
.	.	TRBV12-3/TRBV12-4	TRBJ1-1	CASRGEQAFF	TGTGCCAGCAGGGGAGAACAAGCTTTCTTT
.	few	TRBV6-2/TRBV6-3	TRBJ2-5	CASSFLDNVETQYF	TGTGCCAGCAGTTTCCTAGACAACGTGGAGACCCAGTACTTC
.	many	TRBV7-3	TRBJ2-1	CASSPGDGLDEQFF	TGTGCCAGCAGCCCTGGTGACGGACTGGATGAGCAGTTCTTC
TRBD2	few	TRBV12-3/TRBV12-4	TRBJ2-5	CASTSGHSGGPQETQYF	TGTGCCAGCACCTCGGGGCACAGCGGGGGACCCCAAGAGACCCAGTACTTC
.	few	TRBV9	TRBJ2-3	CASSSDRSTDTQYF	TGTGCCAGCAGCTCCGACCGCAGCACAGATACGCAGTATTTT
.	few	TRBV11-2	TRBJ2-7	CASSSHPSGTDSYEQYF	TGTGCCAGCAGCTCACACCCCTCCGGGACTGACTCCTACGAGCAGTACTTC
.	.	TRBV5-6	TRBJ2-5	CASSSDGGAGFRETQYF	TGTGCCAGCAGCTCCGATGGGGGCGCCGGGTTCCGTGAGACCCAGTACTTC
.	.	TRBV29-1	TRBJ2-7	CSVVAQVDYEQYF	TGCAGCGTTGTGGCCCAAGTGGACTACGAGCAGTACTTC
.	few	TRBV10-2	TRBJ2-1	CASRKGNEQFF	TGCGCCAGCAGGAAAGGGAATGAGCAGTTCTTC
.	.	TRBV27	TRBJ1-6	CASSLEGWNSPLHF	TGTGCCAGCAGTTTGGAGGGATGGAATTCACCCCTCCACTTT
.	few	TRBV18	TRBJ2-7	CASSPASEQYF	TGTGCCAGCTCACCCGCAAGCGAGCAGTACTTC
.	.	TRBV12-3/TRBV12-4	TRBJ2-2	CASTQGGTGELFF	TGTGCCAGCACCCAGGGAGGCACCGGGGAGCTGTTTTTT
.	.	TRBV12-3/TRBV12-4	TRBJ2-1	CASSFTGLSYNEQFF	TGTGCCAGCAGTTTCACGGGTTTATCCTACAATGAGCAGTTCTTC
.	.	TRBV5-4	TRBJ2-7	CASSLLEMGHEQYF	TGTGCCAGCAGCTTGTTGGAGATGGGCCACGAGCAGTACTTC
.	.	TRBV6-1	TRBJ1-2	CASSAFIIWAAETLYGYTF	TGTGCCAGCAGTGCCTTCATTATCTGGGCAGCCGAAACTCTCTATGGCTACACCTTC
.	few	TRBV5-1	TRBJ1-4	CASSLYSDNEKLFF	TGCGCCAGCAGCTTGTACAGCGATAATGAAAAACTGTTTTTT
TRBD2	many	TRBV5-1	TRBJ2-1	CASRRVGGDFDEQFF	TGCGCCAGCAGACGTGTCGGGGGGGACTTTGATGAGCAGTTCTTC
.	.	TRBV4-1	TRBJ2-1	CASSQPSDNEQFF	TGCGCCAGCAGCCAACCCTCCGACAATGAGCAGTTCTTC
TRBD2	.	TRBV7-9	TRBJ2-1	CASSPRPGLAGNEQFF	TGTGCCAGCAGCCCACGGCCGGGACTAGCGGGCAATGAGCAGTTCTTC
.	.	TRBV6-5	TRBJ1-2	CASGPSGPINYGYTF	TGTGCCAGCGGACCCTCCGGACCGATTAACTATGGCTACACCTTC
.	.	TRBV7-6	TRBJ2-3	CASSSAEDTQYF	TGTGCCAGCAGCTCCGCGGAGGATACGCAGTATTTT
.	.	TRBV10-1	TRBJ2-5	CASSGLGSEETQYF	TGCGCCAGCAGTGGACTGGGGTCGGAGGAGACCCAGTACTTC
TRBD2	.	TRBV29-1	TRBJ2-3	CSGDGGRGGTDTQYF	TGCAGCGGCGACGGTGGGCGGGGGGGCACGGATACGCAGTATTTT
TRBD1	few	TRBV7-9	TRBJ2-2	CASSPHLTGGTGELFF	TGTGCCAGCAGCCCTCATCTGACAGGGGGAACCGGGGAGCTGTTTTTT
TRBD2	.	TRBV4-2	TRBJ2-1	CASSQVERGYNEQFF	TGTGCCAGCAGCCAAGTGGAGCGGGGGTACAATGAGCAGTTCTTC
.	few	TRBV6-5	TRBJ1-1	CASGLRGNTEAFF	TGTGCCAGCGGACTAAGAGGGAACACTGAAGCTTTCTTT
TRBD1	.	TRBV6-5	TRBJ2-7	CASTGTGAYEQYF	TGTGCCAGCACTGGGACAGGAGCCTACGAGCAGTACTTC
TRBD1	few	TRBV18	TRBJ1-4	CASSPGQGEKLFF	TGTGCCAGCTCACCGGGACAGGGGGAAAAACTGTTTTTT
TRBD1	.	TRBV20-1	TRBJ1-2	CSARDWGGQEEGYTF	TGCAGTGCTAGAGATTGGGGCGGACAGGAAGAGGGCTACACCTTC
.	few	TRBV15	TRBJ2-3	CATSRYRASTDTQYF	TGTGCCACCAGCAGGTACAGAGCTAGCACAGATACGCAGTATTTT
TRBD1	.	TRBV5-1	TRBJ1-1	CATSDGQGVTEAFF	TGCGCCACCTCAGATGGACAGGGGGTAACTGAAGCTTTCTTT
.	few	TRBV7-9	TRBJ2-7	CASSSGTLSEQYF	TGTGCCAGCAGCTCCGGGACTCTGAGCGAGCAGTACTTC
.	few	TRBV7-9	TRBJ2-5	CASSFRIQETQYF	TGTGCCAGCAGCTTCCGGATCCAAGAGACCCAGTACTTC
.	few	TRBV7-6	TRBJ2-1	CASSSYDMSEAEQFF	TGTGCCAGCAGCTCCTACGACATGTCCGAGGCGGAGCAGTTCTTC
TRBD1	many	TRBV30	TRBJ2-2	CAWSFPGQGNTGELFF	TGTGCCTGGAGCTTTCCGGGACAGGGCAACACCGGGGAGCTGTTTTTT
.	.	TRBV6-2/TRBV6-3	TRBJ2-1	CASSWGGLFDEQFF	TGTGCCAGCAGTTGGGGGGGCCTTTTCGACGAGCAGTTCTTC